The entry below gives a single T cell receptor beta chain sequence along with its context. The data were obtained in a study of chemoradiotherapy in HPV16-positive cancers. The table came from immunoSEQ multiplex PCR; TCRdb's copy has only in-frame clones and leaves some out. Among about 6,200 clones, around 83% were seen once, and the ten largest hold 6.2%. With 5 bases removed from V and 3 bases from J, the gap between germline ends came to 13 bases. CDR3 size: 15 residues. CDR1 is LNHDA and CDR2 is SQIVND in the germline V gene (reference sequence). This material consisted of tumor tissue, taken from a patient who underwent chemoradiotherapy. This receptor was identified in a human donor with HPV-associated anogenital cancer. The rearrangement joins TRBV19 to TRBJ2-2, with a weak D call TRBD1 (5 bases). The CDR3 protein is CASSPRPGYTGELFF. CDR3 DNA: TGTGCCAGTAGTCCCCGTCCAGGGTACACCGGGGAGCTGTTTTTT.